Following are 23 T cell receptor beta chains from one sample sequenced in a study of blood T cell repertoires in COVID-19. This table comes from immunoSEQ multiplex PCR, and its TCRdb copy is limited to in-frame clones, with some not included. The sample shows 250,000 to 300,000 clones, roughly 89% of them seen only once. The source material was peripheral blood. These receptors all stem from a woman in her thirties or forties who had recovered from COVID-19.

The V and J genes are TRBV19 and TRBJ2-5, with 8 bases aligning to TRBD2. The CDR3 extends over 16 amino acids. Germline loops: CDR1 LNHDA, CDR2 SQIVND (reference sequence). Unmatched junction bases numbered 13, after V lost 6 bases and J lost 4 bases. CDR3 sequence (DNA): TGTGCCAGTAGACCGGGACTAGGGGCTCTCCCAGAGACCCAGTACTTC. Encoded protein: CASRPGLGALPETQYF.

V is TRBV7-2 and J is TRBJ2-1; D not certain. The germline V gene encodes CDR1 SGHTA and CDR2 FQGNSA. The V end was cut by 0 bases, the J end by 7 bases, with 10 bases between. This CDR3 contains 14 residues. The CDR3 sequence: CASSLARFENEQFF. The CDR3 bases are TGTGCCAGCAGCTTAGCGCGGTTTGAAAATGAGCAGTTCTTC. Full variable domain (outside the CDR3, taken from reference TRBV7-2 and TRBJ2-1): GAGVSQSPSNKVTEKGKDVELRCDPISGHTALYWYRQSLGQGLEFLIYFQGNSAPDKSGLPSDRFSAERTGGSVSTLTIQRTQQEDSAVYLCASSLARFENEQFFGPGTRLTVL.

This chain uses TRBV30 with TRBJ2-7; 8 nucleotides align to TRBD2. The V gene's germline CDR1 is GTSNPN and CDR2 SVGIG (reference sequence). After removal of 0 bases from V and 2 bases from J, the junction contained 6 bases not matched to a gene. CDR3 length: 15 amino acids. CDR3 amino acids: CAWSVEAAGAYEQYF. Here the CDR3 DNA reads TGTGCCTGGAGTGTCGAAGCAGCGGGAGCCTACGAGCAGTACTTC.

CDR3 sequence reads: CSVQLRTVYEQYF. CDR3 nucleotides: TGCAGCGTCCAGCTTAGGACAGTCTACGAGCAGTACTTC. V is TRBV29-1 and J is TRBJ2-7; a possible D gene is TRBD1 (6 bases). Germline assignment: CDR1 SQVTM and CDR2 ANQGSEA. This CDR3 contains 13 residues. Trimming shortened V by 6 bases and J by 3 bases, and 15 bases separated the two germline ends.

The gene calls are TRBV30 and TRBJ2-7, with 10 bases that match TRBD1. After removal of 5 bases from V and 6 bases from J, the junction contained 4 bases not matched to a gene. Germline V lookup: CDR1 GTSNPN, CDR2 SVGIG (reference sequence). CDR3 length: 12 residues. This chain's CDR3 is CAWDRGRVEQYF. The CDR3 bases are TGTGCCTGGGACAGGGGGCGCGTCGAGCAGTACTTC.

V gene TRBV10-2 combines with J gene TRBJ1-1; maybe TRBD1 (6 bases). Per germline, CDR1 WSHSY and CDR2 SAAADI. V dropped 4 bases and J dropped 0 bases, with 12 bases sitting between them. This CDR3 is 15 amino acids long. CDR3 bases: TGCGCCAGCAGTGTGGTTGACAGGCTGAACACTGAAGCTTTCTTT. Encoded protein: CASSVVDRLNTEAFF.

The chain recombines TRBV30 with TRBJ2-7; tentative D call: TRBD1 (6 bases). The V end lost 2 bases, the J end lost 6 bases, and 14 bases lay between the germline ends. Germline CDR1 and CDR2: GTSNPN and SVGIG (reference sequence). The CDR3 is made up of 13 amino acids. The chain's CDR3 is CAWSRQAGGEQYF. In DNA, the CDR3 is TGTGCCTGGAGTCGACAGGCTGGTGGCGAGCAGTACTTC.

The chain is built from TRBV27 and TRBJ2-7; TRBD2 agrees at 12 bases. Germline loops: CDR1 MNHEY, CDR2 SMNVEV (reference sequence). V gave up 6 bases and J gave up 4 bases; unmatched junction bases: 4. The CDR3 sequence is 14 residues long. Written as DNA, the CDR3 is TGTGCCAGCAGCCGGACTAGCGGGACGTACGAGCAGTACTTC. Translating it yields CASSRTSGTYEQYF.

J is TRBJ2-1 and V is TRBV3-1 (or the pseudogene TRBV3-2); TRBD1 is a possible D gene (7 bases). Germline loops: CDR1 LGHDT, CDR2 YNNKEL (reference sequence). Trimming stripped 4 bases from V and 10 bases from J, with 23 bases between. This CDR3 contains 16 residues. This CDR3 is CASSLWGDSSIREQFF. CDR3 coding DNA: TGTGCCAGCAGCCTGTGGGGGGACAGCTCCATTAGGGAGCAGTTCTTC.

This chain uses TRBV29-1 with TRBJ2-1; possibly TRBD2 for D (6 bases). Germline assignment: CDR1 SQVTM and CDR2 ANQGSEA. The CDR3 is made up of 16 amino acids. Trimming cost V 5 bases and J 5 bases, with 22 bases left between them. The CDR3 DNA sequence: TGCAGCGTTAACTCACCCGGACTACGGCCTAACAATGAGCAGTTCTTC. Its protein is CSVNSPGLRPNNEQFF.

The chain links TRBV11-3 to TRBJ2-3, with TRBD1 matching 9 bases. The CDR3 length is 16 residues. The J segment lost 2 bases and the V segment lost 7 bases, leaving 10 bases of the junction unmatched. CDR1 SGHNT and CDR2 YENEEA come from the germline V gene. This chain's CDR3 is CASKQGAGDFTDTQYF. The DNA for the CDR3 is TGTGCCAGCAAACAGGGGGCAGGGGATTTCACAGATACGCAGTATTTT.

The rearrangement links TRBV5-1 to TRBJ1-6, with 9 bases matching TRBD1. V was clipped by 4 bases and J by 5 bases; unmatched bases: 4. Germline loops: CDR1 SGHRS, CDR2 YFSETQ. This CDR3 comprises 15 residues. CDR3 sequence reads: CASSPDRGDNSPLHF. The DNA of the CDR3 is TGCGCCAGCAGCCCGGACAGGGGTGATAATTCACCCCTCCACTTT.

The V gene is TRBV2, the J gene TRBJ2-1; no clear D gene. This CDR3 spans 10 amino acids. V shed 8 bases and J shed 4 bases, with 3 bases lying between them. Germline CDR1 SNHLY, CDR2 FYNNEI. The DNA for the CDR3 is TGTGCCAGCCAGTACAATGAGCAGTTCTTC. Protein product: CASQYNEQFF.

The chain links TRBV28 to TRBJ1-6, with 8 bases matching TRBD1. CDR3 length: 15 amino acids. From germline, CDR1 is MDHEN and CDR2 SYDVKM. Unmatched junction bases numbered 6, after V lost 2 bases and J lost 9 bases. CDR3 coding DNA: TGTGCCAGCAGTTTAGGGGACAGGCTGGGTTCACCCCTCCACTTT. Translation: CASSLGDRLGSPLHF.

The chain links TRBV4-1 to TRBJ2-5; 7 positions match TRBD1. Unmatched junction bases numbered 4, after V lost 1 base and J lost 5 bases. The CDR3 consists of 14 residues. The germline gives CDR1 MGHRA, CDR2 YSYEKL. The CDR3 region is CASSQGPTGETQYF. The CDR3, as DNA: TGCGCCAGCAGCCAAGGTCCGACAGGGGAGACCCAGTACTTC.

V usage is TRBV27 and J usage is TRBJ2-7; 13 bases align to TRBD2. V lost 5 bases and J lost 4; bases outside the gene matches: 8. The CDR3 is 16 amino acids. The germline V gene encodes CDR1 MNHEY and CDR2 SMNVEV (reference sequence). CDR3 bases: TGTGCCAGCAGTCGAGCCGGGACTAGCGGGACGTACGAGCAGTACTTC. This gives the protein CASSRAGTSGTYEQYF.

The chain is built from TRBV6-5 and TRBJ2-2; 7 bases align to TRBD2. J lost 6 bases, V lost 2 bases, and 6 bases had no gene match. Germline assignment: CDR1 MNHEY and CDR2 SVGAGI. The length of the CDR3 is 15 residues. The CDR3: CASSYMAGVAGELFF. The CDR3 coding sequence is TGTGCCAGCAGTTACATGGCGGGAGTGGCCGGGGAGCTGTTTTTT.

The chain has TRBV4-1 and TRBJ2-1, with D tentatively TRBD2 (6 bases). Germline CDR1 and CDR2: MGHRA and YSYEKL. Trimming took off 4 bases at V and 3 bases at J, with 13 bases between the two ends. This CDR3 has 15 amino acids. CDR3 DNA sequence: TGCGCCAGCAGCCGTCCTAGCGAGGGCTACAATGAGCAGTTCTTC. Translating it yields CASSRPSEGYNEQFF.

The CDR3 sequence is CAISPWTEQRDYGYTF. The CDR3 region has the DNA TGTGCCATCAGTCCCTGGACGGAGCAGAGGGACTATGGCTACACCTTC. This chain joins TRBV10-3 and TRBJ1-2; D is unresolved. This CDR3 comprises 16 residues. CDR1 is ENHRY and CDR2 is SYGVKD in the germline V gene. Between the trimmed V and J ends, which lost 5 bases and 3 bases, there was a span of 19 bases.

In DNA, the CDR3 is TGTGCCAGCAGTGAAGGCGGAGGAAACGGGGAGCTGTTTTTT. This sequence encodes CASSEGGGNGELFF. The chain combines TRBV6-4 with TRBJ2-2; D might be TRBD2 (5 bases). Trimming cost V 3 bases and J 7 bases, with 12 bases left between them. CDR3 length equals 14 residues. The germline CDR1 and CDR2 sequences are MRHNA and SNTAGT.

The chain is built from TRBV28 and TRBJ2-7, with D possibly matching TRBD2 (5 bases). Trimming cost V 5 bases and J 2 bases, with 10 bases left between them. The CDR3 is 13 residues long. Germline CDR1 and CDR2: MDHEN and SYDVKM. The CDR3 DNA reads as TGTGCCAGCAGTCTCCCCGGGGCCTACGAGCAGTACTTC. Translation: CASSLPGAYEQYF.

The rearrangement links TRBV6-1 to TRBJ2-3; 8 nucleotides align to TRBD2. The CDR3 length is 16 residues. CDR1 is MNHNS and CDR2 is SASEGT in the germline V gene. Unmatched junction bases numbered 15, after V lost 4 bases and J lost 9 bases. In DNA form, the CDR3 reads TGTGCCAGCAGTGCTTCAGCGGGAGCCCTTTCTGAGACGCAGTATTTT. Protein sequence: CASSASAGALSETQYF.

V gene TRBV5-1 combines with J gene TRBJ2-5; TRBD1 matches 10 bases. Germline-derived CDR1 and CDR2 are SGHRS and YFSETQ. The junction had 7 bases not matched to a gene; V was cut back by 3 bases and J by 5 bases. The CDR3 contains 15 residues. The CDR3 DNA reads as TGCGCCAGCAGCTCCCCTGACAGGGGGCAGGAGACCCAGTACTTC. Encoded protein: CASSSPDRGQETQYF.